The TCR beta chain described here comes from a study of cytomegalovirus exposure and HLA in healthy donors. Study overall: Within an early data release were about 90 million unique TCRs drawn from HLA-typed donors.

PCR was performed using 60 Vbeta and 13 Jbeta primers. Profiling relied on immunoSEQ multiplex PCR, and the TCRdb table lists in-frame clones only, not all of them. The sample lists roughly 180,000 clones, approximately 88% seen once, with roughly 1% in the top ten. From germline, CDR1 is LNHNV and CDR2 YYDKDF (reference sequence). This CDR3 is built from 15 residues. V dropped 0 bases and J dropped 6; count of bases not matched to a gene: 6. Sequences were obtained from PBMCs. The source of this sequence is a man aged 30 to 45 in good health and CMV-seronegative. The chain combines TRBV15 with TRBJ1-1; 8 bases agree with TRBD1. The CDR3 sequence: CATSRDKTGVPEAFF. The CDR3 DNA is TGTGCCACCAGCAGAGACAAGACAGGGGTACCTGAAGCTTTCTTT.